These 32 T cell receptor beta chains were all obtained from the same sample, sequenced in a study of cytomegalovirus exposure and HLA in healthy donors. Some clones are missing from TCRdb's copy, which holds only in-frame ones; the method was immunoSEQ multiplex PCR. The sample lists some 98,000 clones, 70% to 90% occurring once. Source material: PBMCs. All receptors derive from a woman in her 30s in good health and CMV-seronegative.

The chain employs TRBV2 and TRBJ2-1; no definite D call. Per the germline V gene, CDR1 is SNHLY and CDR2 is FYNNEI. Trimming removed 5 bases from V and 10 bases from J, with 6 bases in between. This CDR3 region has 10 residues. The CDR3 loop reads CASSSREQFF. The CDR3 DNA follows: TGTGCCAGCAGTTCCAGGGAGCAGTTCTTC.

CDR3 sequence: CASSLGGQPQHF. As DNA, the CDR3 is TGTGCCAGCAGTTTAGGCGGTCAGCCCCAGCATTTT. V is TRBV28 and J is TRBJ1-5; D gene uncertain. V was cut by 2 bases and J by 6 bases, with 5 bases left in between. This CDR3 is built from 12 residues. Germline assignment: CDR1 MDHEN and CDR2 SYDVKM.

This chain joins TRBV19 and TRBJ2-7, with unresolved D. The length of the CDR3 is 13 residues. V lost 4 bases to trimming and J lost 5 bases, with 12 bases between them. In germline, CDR1 is LNHDA, CDR2 SQIVND (reference sequence). The CDR3 DNA follows: TGTGCCAGTAGTAATTCCCCGTCCCACGAGCAGTACTTC. Its protein is CASSNSPSHEQYF.

As regards this clone: The identical CDR3 is also encoded by other nucleotide sequences in the sample. The CDR3 sequence: CASSLSGTNNEQFF. The CDR3 DNA follows: TGCGCCAGCAGCTTGTCGGGGACTAACAATGAGCAGTTCTTC. V usage is TRBV5-1 and J usage is TRBJ2-1; 7 bases are a match to TRBD2. The length of the CDR3 is 14 residues. Germline V gives CDR1 SGHRS, CDR2 YFSETQ. Trimming took 1 base from V and 5 from J; bases not matched to a gene: 3.

This chain connects TRBV10-3 to TRBJ1-2; D is uncertain. Germline V CDR1 and CDR2: ENHRY, SYGVKD. V was shortened by 0 bases and J by 2 bases, with 7 bases between the two germline ends. The CDR3 contains 14 residues. The CDR3 DNA reads TGTGCCATCAGTGAGTCCACGGTAAACTATGGCTACACCTTC. Translated, it gives CAISESTVNYGYTF.

V is TRBV6-4 and J is TRBJ2-2, with 11 bases identical to TRBD2. V trimming: 6 bases; J trimming: 5 bases; junction bases outside the gene matches: 11. Germline CDR1 is MRHNA and CDR2 is SNTAGT. The CDR3 loop spans 17 amino acids. CDR3: CASRRVPGLAETGELFF. As DNA, the CDR3 is TGTGCCAGCAGAAGGGTACCGGGACTAGCGGAAACCGGGGAGCTGTTTTTT.

The chain joins TRBV5-8 to TRBJ2-3; TRBD2 matches at 8 bases. CDR1 SGHTS and CDR2 YDEGEE come from the germline V gene. Trimming removed 2 bases from V and 5 bases from J; junction bases left unmatched: 7. The CDR3 consists of 15 residues. The CDR3 sequence: CASSFDGGAGDTQYF. DNA of the CDR3: TGTGCCAGCAGCTTTGACGGGGGGGCGGGAGATACGCAGTATTTT.

The chain is built from TRBV6-1 and TRBJ1-5; possibly TRBD1 for D (6 bases). V was trimmed by 6 bases and J by 5 bases, leaving 17 bases between them. The CDR3 consists of 15 residues. The germline gives CDR1 MNHNS, CDR2 SASEGT. DNA of the CDR3: TGTGCCAGCAGCCACGACCGACAGGCTTATCAGCCCCAGCATTTT. It yields the protein CASSHDRQAYQPQHF.

The chain links TRBV10-3 to TRBJ2-1; TRBD2 matches at 7 bases. CDR1 and CDR2 (germline): ENHRY, SYGVKD. The CDR3 is 16 amino acids. V trimming: 0 bases; J trimming: 4 bases; junction bases outside the gene matches: 6. CDR3 amino acids: CAISESLSGIYNEQFF. CDR3 nucleotides: TGTGCCATCAGTGAGTCTCTCAGCGGGATTTACAATGAGCAGTTCTTC.

The chain recombines TRBV7-9 with TRBJ2-2; the D gene is possibly TRBD2 (6 bases). Germline V gene lookup returns CDR1 SEHNR and CDR2 FQNEAQ (reference sequence). The CDR3 is made up of 16 amino acids. With 3 bases removed from V and 5 bases from J, the gap between germline ends came to 16 bases. The CDR3 loop is CASSFETGVLTGELFF. CDR3 coding DNA: TGTGCCAGCAGCTTTGAAACGGGAGTTTTGACCGGGGAGCTGTTTTTT.

The chain combines TRBV6-5 with TRBJ1-6; no firm D call. CDR1 and CDR2 from the germline V gene are MNHEY and SVGAGI. Trimming removed 7 bases at V and 0 bases at J, with 10 bases between. The CDR3 length is 15 residues. The CDR3 protein is CASMGPGSYNSPLHF. The CDR3 DNA sequence: TGTGCCAGCATGGGTCCAGGCTCCTATAATTCACCCCTCCACTTT.

The chain employs TRBV9 and TRBJ2-5, with D tentatively TRBD1 (5 bases). Looked up from germline, CDR1 is SGDLS and CDR2 is YYNGEE. The V end lost 4 bases, the J end lost 4 bases, and 17 bases lay between the germline ends. CDR3 length: 15 residues. The CDR3 protein is CASSPQGRGAETQYF. The CDR3 DNA reads TGTGCCAGCAGCCCCCAGGGAAGGGGCGCAGAGACCCAGTACTTC.

This clone has only one observation. The chain uses TRBV5-1 and TRBJ2-7; 10 bases line up with TRBD2. CDR1 SGHRS and CDR2 YFSETQ come from the germline V gene. This CDR3 spans 14 amino acids. The junction had 2 bases not matched to a gene; V was cut back by 0 bases and J by 5 bases. CDR3 protein: CASSLASGGNEQYF. CDR3 nucleotides: TGCGCCAGCAGCTTGGCTAGCGGGGGTAACGAGCAGTACTTC. Variable domain in full (rest from reference TRBV5-1 and TRBJ2-7): KAGVTQTPRYLIKTRGQQVTLSCSPISGHRSVSWYQQTPGQGLQFLFEYFSETQRNKGNFPGRFSGRQFSNSRSEMNVSTLELGDSALYLCASSLASGGNEQYFGPGTRLTVT.

V usage is TRBV7-2 and J usage is TRBJ2-1, with TRBD2 identical over 7 bases. Trimming took 0 bases from V and 7 from J; bases not matched to a gene: 0. The germline V gene encodes CDR1 SGHTA and CDR2 FQGNSA. The CDR3 extends over 13 amino acids. In DNA, the CDR3 is TGTGCCAGCAGCTTAGCGGGGGGGAATGAGCAGTTCTTC. This codes for CASSLAGGNEQFF. The whole variable domain, filled in from reference TRBV7-2 and TRBJ2-1, reads GAGVSQSPSNKVTEKGKDVELRCDPISGHTALYWYRQSLGQGLEFLIYFQGNSAPDKSGLPSDRFSAERTGGSVSTLTIQRTQQEDSAVYLCASSLAGGNEQFFGPGTRLTVL.

This clone was detected once. The chain uses TRBV5-4 and TRBJ2-7, with 10 bases that match TRBD1. Germline CDR1 and CDR2: SGHNT and YYREEE (reference sequence). This CDR3 spans 15 amino acids. The junction had 9 bases not matched to a gene; V was cut back by 4 bases and J by 5 bases. The CDR3 spells CASSEGQGNGDEQYF. The CDR3 region has the DNA TGTGCCAGCAGCGAGGGACAGGGGAACGGCGACGAGCAGTACTTC.

The chain employs TRBV29-1 and TRBJ2-7; 7 nucleotides agree with TRBD1. This CDR3 contains 14 residues. Germline V gene sequence: CDR1 SQVTM, CDR2 ANQGSEA. Trimming took 3 bases from V and 4 from J; bases not matched to a gene: 9. For the CDR3, the DNA is TGCAGCGTTGAGGGTTACAGGGGTTTTTACGAGCAGTACTTC. It translates to CSVEGYRGFYEQYF.

This chain's CDR3 is CASSEFVSGARNQPQHF. CDR3 DNA sequence: TGTGCCAGCAGTGAATTTGTATCAGGGGCGCGGAATCAGCCCCAGCATTTT. V is TRBV6-1 and J is TRBJ1-5; tentative D call: TRBD1 (6 bases). CDR3 length equals 17 residues. Germline V gene sequence: CDR1 MNHNS, CDR2 SASEGT. V was cut by 2 bases and J by 4 bases, with 18 bases left in between.

This chain links TRBV5-3 with TRBJ1-1, with a weak D call TRBD1 (5 bases). TRBV5-3 is known as an ORF, though its function is uncertain. The CDR3 covers 14 residues. V was cut by 1 base and J by 4 bases, with 11 bases left in between. This chain's CDR3 is CARSLIRGGTEAFF. The CDR3 DNA is TGTGCCAGAAGCTTGATCCGGGGGGGCACTGAAGCTTTCTTT.

The chain uses TRBV10-3 and TRBJ1-5; D gene ambiguous. Germline V gene lookup returns CDR1 ENHRY and CDR2 SYGVKD. CDR3 size: 13 residues. The V end was cut by 2 bases, the J end by 6 bases, with 8 bases between. In nucleotides, the CDR3 is TGTGCCATCAGTGAGGTGGGCAGTCAGCCCCAGCATTTT. This codes for CAISEVGSQPQHF.

The chain is built from TRBV5-6 and TRBJ1-1; 10 bases are a match to TRBD1. The CDR3 length is 15 residues. V shed 4 bases, J shed 4 bases, and the junction held 7 bases outside the gene matches. CDR1 and CDR2 from the germline V gene are SGHDT and YYEEEE. The CDR3 nucleotides are TGTGCCAGCAGCACTCGACAGGGGGCGCGCACTGAAGCTTTCTTT. This sequence encodes CASSTRQGARTEAFF.

This chain uses TRBV2 with TRBJ1-5; 9 bases map to TRBD1. Per the germline V gene, CDR1 is SNHLY and CDR2 is FYNNEI. The CDR3 extends over 15 amino acids. V dropped 4 bases and J dropped 3; count of bases not matched to a gene: 4. The CDR3 DNA is TGTGCCAGCAGTGGAACAGGGGGCGACAATCAGCCCCAGCATTTT. Translating gives CASSGTGGDNQPQHF.

V is TRBV29-1 and J is TRBJ2-7, with TRBD1 as a possible D gene (6 bases). CDR3 size: 14 residues. The germline CDR1 and CDR2 sequences are SQVTM and ANQGSEA. Trimming took 6 bases from V and 0 from J, leaving 15 bases between them. Here the CDR3 DNA reads TGCAGCGTGGGAAGGGGGACCAGCTCCTACGAGCAGTACTTC. This translates into CSVGRGTSSYEQYF.

This chain uses TRBV19 with TRBJ1-3; D uncertain. This CDR3 spans 13 amino acids. V was trimmed by 7 bases and J by 7 bases, leaving 14 bases between them. The V gene's germline CDR1 is LNHDA and CDR2 SQIVND (reference sequence). The CDR3 loop reads CASNMGTGNTIYF. The CDR3 DNA is TGTGCCAGTAATATGGGTACGGGGAACACCATATATTTT.

This clone was recorded once. V usage is TRBV6-6 and J usage is TRBJ2-7; 7 nucleotides agree with TRBD1. The junction had 4 bases not matched to a gene; V was cut back by 6 bases and J by 5 bases. Germline V gene data show CDR1 as MNHNY and CDR2 as SVGAGI (reference sequence). The CDR3 length is 12 residues. The CDR3 DNA reads TGTGCCAGCAGGGACAGGTCTGACGAGCAGTACTTC. Translated, it gives CASRDRSDEQYF.

This clone was observed a single time. The genes are TRBV4-3 and TRBJ2-1, with 11 nucleotides matching TRBD1. CDR3 length: 16 amino acids. The germline CDR1 and CDR2 sequences are LGHNA and YSLEER. With 2 bases clipped from V and 8 bases from J, the junction kept 8 bases outside the gene matches. The CDR3 DNA reads TGCGCCAGCAGCCAATCGGGACAGGGGGATCCCGATGAGCAGTTCTTC. Residues: CASSQSGQGDPDEQFF.

This rearrangement joins TRBV5-1 to TRBJ1-6; D remains ambiguous. This CDR3 has 16 amino acids. CDR1 is SGHRS, CDR2 YFSETQ, per germline. Trimming cost V 1 base and J 0 bases, with 8 bases left between them. The CDR3 nucleotides are TGCGCCAGCAGCTTGCGTCGGAGCTCCTATAATTCACCCCTCCACTTT. Protein sequence: CASSLRRSSYNSPLHF.

This rearrangement joins TRBV2 to TRBJ2-7; the match to TRBD2 covers 7 bases. The CDR3 has 13 residues. J gave up 3 bases and V 8 bases, and 7 bases lay outside the gene matches. CDR1 is SNHLY and CDR2 is FYNNEI in the germline V gene. The CDR3 protein is CASLGTKFYEQYF. The CDR3 nucleotides read TGTGCCAGCCTGGGGACTAAGTTCTACGAGCAGTACTTC.

V usage is TRBV29-1 and J usage is TRBJ2-7; 9 bases are shared with TRBD1. V shed 1 base and J 3 bases; nucleotides not matched to a gene: 1. Germline lookup yields CDR1 SQVTM and CDR2 ANQGSEA. The length of the CDR3 is 13 residues. CDR3 amino acids: CSVEGDRDYEQYF. CDR3 in DNA: TGCAGCGTTGAAGGGGACAGGGACTACGAGCAGTACTTC.

This chain joins TRBV11-2 and TRBJ1-2; no firm D call. The germline CDR1 and CDR2 sequences are SGHAT and FQNNGV. The CDR3 runs 13 residues. V lost 3 bases to trimming and J lost 5 bases, with 10 bases between them. The CDR3 protein is CASSLRAPYGYTF. The DNA of the CDR3 is TGTGCCAGCAGCTTGCGGGCTCCTTATGGCTACACCTTC.

This chain joins TRBV7-2 and TRBJ2-7; 9 nucleotides match TRBD1. Germline CDR1 and CDR2: SGHTA and FQGNSA. The CDR3 loop spans 15 amino acids. The trim removed 1 base at V and 5 bases at J, leaving 6 bases unmatched. The CDR3 region has the DNA TGTGCCAGCAGCTTAGTAGGACAGGGGCACAACGAGCAGTACTTC. Translating gives CASSLVGQGHNEQYF. Together with reference TRBV7-2 and TRBJ2-7, the CDR3 gives the full variable domain: GAGVSQSPSNKVTEKGKDVELRCDPISGHTALYWYRQSLGQGLEFLIYFQGNSAPDKSGLPSDRFSAERTGGSVSTLTIQRTQQEDSAVYLCASSLVGQGHNEQYFGPGTRLTVT.

The rearrangement links TRBV4-3 to TRBJ1-5; D ambiguous. CDR1 and CDR2 from the germline V gene are LGHNA and YSLEER. The V and J ends lost 3 bases and 3 bases respectively, with 12 bases between them. The length of the CDR3 is 15 residues. The DNA of the CDR3 is TGCGCCAGCAGCCACCAACTGAGGGACAATCAGCCCCAGCATTTT. It encodes CASSHQLRDNQPQHF.

This chain joins TRBV19 and TRBJ1-1; the D is unclear. Germline V gene lookup returns CDR1 LNHDA and CDR2 SQIVND (reference sequence). This CDR3 is 12 amino acids long. V was pared by 6 bases and J by 1 base, with 6 bases between. CDR3 amino acids: CASSVQNTEAFF. DNA for the CDR3: TGTGCCAGTAGCGTACAGAACACTGAAGCTTTCTTT.